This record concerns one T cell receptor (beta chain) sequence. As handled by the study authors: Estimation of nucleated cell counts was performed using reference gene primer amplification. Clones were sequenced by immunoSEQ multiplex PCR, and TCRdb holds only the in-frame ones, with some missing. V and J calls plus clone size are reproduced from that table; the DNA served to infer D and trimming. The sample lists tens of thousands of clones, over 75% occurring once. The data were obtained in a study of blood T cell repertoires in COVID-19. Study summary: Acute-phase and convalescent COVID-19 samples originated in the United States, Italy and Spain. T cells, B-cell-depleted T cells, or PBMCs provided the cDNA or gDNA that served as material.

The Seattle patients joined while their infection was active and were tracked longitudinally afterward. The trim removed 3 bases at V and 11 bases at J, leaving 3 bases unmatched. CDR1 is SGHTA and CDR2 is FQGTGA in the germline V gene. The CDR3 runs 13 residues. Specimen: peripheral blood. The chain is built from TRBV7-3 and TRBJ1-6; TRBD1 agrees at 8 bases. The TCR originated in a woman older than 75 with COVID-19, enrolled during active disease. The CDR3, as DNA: TGTGCCAGCAGCTTGATGACAGGGGCACCCCTCCACTTT. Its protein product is CASSLMTGAPLHF.